This TCR beta chain was recovered during a study of shared clonotypes between healthy human individuals (dated by TCRdb to between 2020 and 2021). Regarding the study in general: The cohort comprised a couple of women and a few men aged 18 to 49 years. Each donor's leukapheresis produced roughly between about 0.9 and 9.5 billion PBMCs. Libraries were prepared and TCR repertoires were sequenced by different laboratories using diverse techniques, in order to increase sequencing depth and limit assay-specific biases. For each donor, CD4 naive and CD4 memory were each given three plates, CD8 naive was given two plates, and CD8 memory was given one plate. To estimate repertoire size and how much clonotypes are shared between individuals, the study performed deep sequencing of blood TCR repertoires from roughly five healthy adults.

The study at large found these results: When four donors were compared, the shared fraction of clonotypes was roughly 5% for naive CD4, around 3.5% for naive CD8, about 2.4% for memory CD4, and 0.4% for memory CD8. Sampling was restricted to blood, and TCR repertoires in tissues likely differ from the TCR repertoires found in blood. Even with the large sequencing depth, rarefaction of the sorted-subset datasets indicated that sequencing was incomplete. Compared with non-shared clonotypes, the clonotypes found in all four sorted-subset donors had higher generation probabilities. Pairwise subsampling led to the expectation that sequencing depth would affect the degree of clonotype sharing among donors. Because the study included a small number of donors, the genetic and exposure-history diversity represented was limited. Naive subsets generally had larger estimated clonotype richness than memory subsets did.

Notes on this clone: No antigen is known for it. There are no base qualities to consult, and no much larger clone falls within one base.

Using the deep immunoSEQ assay, multiplex PCR amplified TCR CDR3 regions from genomic DNA. Genomic DNA extracted from each cell subset was distributed evenly over all wells of several immunoSEQ 96-well plates, and each plate served as one replicate. For sorted subsets, about 200 ng genomic DNA, equal to 25,000 to 35,000 T cell genomes, was loaded into each replicate PCR. Purified libraries were quantified with a Qubit 3.0 fluorometer, sized on a Bioanalyzer 2100, and re-quantified with the KAPA Library Quantification kit. Each immunoSEQ 96-well plate was sequenced on its own single-read 150-cycle Illumina NextSeq 550 flow cell. The study's own analysis went as follows. The immunoSEQ output contained only junctional sequences without quality scores, so filtering could not match that applied to full-length reads. To assign V/J genes and CDR3, sequences were annotated against IMGT germline references using PyIR, a Python wrapper for IgBLAST v1.9. Reads with weak V/J assignments (E-value above 1e-6), missing CDR3, stop codons, out-of-frame junctions, or ambiguous translated residues were removed. V3J clonotypes were defined as sequences sharing the same inferred V gene, J gene, and CDR3 amino acid sequence. Percentage overlap between repertoires was computed as shared unique clonotypes divided by the size of the smaller repertoire. Richness of each repertoire was evaluated using RTK rarefaction, the Chao1 estimator, and Recon v2.1 estimates of unobserved clonotypes. For all TCRbeta clonotypes obtained by the gDNA method from four donors, generation probabilities were computed with OLGA. TCRdb's version of the immuneACCESS table is confined to in-frame rearrangements and falls short of the full clone set. An unresolved V gene accounts for under half of the shortfall where checked; the remainder is of unknown origin. The V and J calls and clone size come from that table; D and trimming were worked out from the DNA. Here the sample has 300,000 to 400,000 clones; approximately 74% occur a single time. About 9.4% of the sample is in the top ten clones.

Reading the germline V gene (reference sequence) gives CDR1 SGHNT and CDR2 YYREEE. Its CDR3 holds 13 amino acids, cysteine through phenylalanine. The DNA shown is the 39-base CDR3, in frame from base 1. Trimming removed 4 bases from V and 1 base from J, leaving 9 bases between the germline ends. Healthy HIV-negative adults with no recently reported acute infections or vaccinations were included as donors. All donors were Caucasian adults living in Nashville, Tennessee, USA. CD4+ T cells were enriched through magnetic negative selection, after which naive cells were positively selected on CD45RA and the remaining negative fraction served as the memory subset. After blood collection by leukapheresis, PBMCs were isolated using Ficoll-Histopaque density gradient centrifugation and then cryopreserved in the vapor phase of liquid nitrogen. Analytical flow cytometry was used to check the purity and quantity of every magnetically sorted T cell population. Genomic DNA was isolated from every sorted fraction and measured by UV absorbance on a Nanodrop 2000c.

This clonotype was sampled from a young man in good health. Recombination connected TRBV5-4 to TRBJ2-7; the D gene identity is not certain. Sequenced input: memory CD4+ T cells sorted from blood. The cell subset or site tag for this specimen amounts to: CD45RA-negative fraction. DNA sequence: TGTGCCAGCAGCCCCAGTCCTTCCTACGAGCAGTACTTC. Its protein is CASSPSPSYEQYF.